One T cell receptor beta chain is described in this entry. What it binds is unknown. Libraries were prepared by immunoSEQ multiplex PCR; TCRdb keeps only in-frame clonotypes and omits some of them. The sample yields roughly 18,000 clones, 92% seen once. Trimming took 4 bases from V and 4 from J; bases not matched to a gene: 3. Looked up from germline, CDR1 is LGHNA and CDR2 is YNFKEQ. This CDR3 comprises 15 residues. The sample originates from a study of lymphopenia after photon versus proton radiotherapy. Study-wide findings and caveats: Larger post-nadir TCR diversity loss correlated inversely with survival in deceased patients. Under photons, naive T cells and diversity fell while effector/memory populations rose. Oligoclonal CD8+ Temra expansion after nadir drove photon patients' diversity drop.

Source: peripheral blood, taken from a patient treated with photon-based radiotherapy. The clonotype was recovered from a woman aged 40-49 years with cholangiocarcinoma. The chain joins TRBV4-2 to TRBJ2-1, with 11 bases that match TRBD2. The CDR3 reads CASSPGLAGYNEQFF. DNA of the CDR3: TGTGCCAGCAGCCCCGGACTAGCGGGTTACAATGAGCAGTTCTTC.